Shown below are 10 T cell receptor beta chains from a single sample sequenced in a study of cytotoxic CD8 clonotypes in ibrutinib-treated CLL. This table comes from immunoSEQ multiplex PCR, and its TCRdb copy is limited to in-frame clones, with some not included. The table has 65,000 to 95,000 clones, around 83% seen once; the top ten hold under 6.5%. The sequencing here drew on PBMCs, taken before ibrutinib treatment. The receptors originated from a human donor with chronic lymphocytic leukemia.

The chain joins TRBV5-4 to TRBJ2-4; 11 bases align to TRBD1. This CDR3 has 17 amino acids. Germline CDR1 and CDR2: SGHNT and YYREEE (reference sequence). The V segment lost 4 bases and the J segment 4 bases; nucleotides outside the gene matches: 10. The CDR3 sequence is CASSAFGTGGSKNIQYF. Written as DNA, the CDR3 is TGTGCCAGCAGCGCATTCGGGACAGGGGGGTCAAAAAACATTCAGTACTTC. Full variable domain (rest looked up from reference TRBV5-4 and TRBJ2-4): ETGVTQSPTHLIKTRGQQVTLRCSSQSGHNTVSWYQQALGQGPQFIFQYYREEENGRGNFPPRFSGLQFPNYSSELNVNALELDDSALYLCASSAFGTGGSKNIQYFGAGTRLSVL.

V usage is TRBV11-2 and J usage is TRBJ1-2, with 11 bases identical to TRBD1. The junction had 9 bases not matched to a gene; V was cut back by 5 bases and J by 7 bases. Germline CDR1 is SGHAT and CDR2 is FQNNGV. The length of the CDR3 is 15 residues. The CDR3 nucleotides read TGTGCCAGCAGCCCAGTTGGGACAGGGGGTCGTGGCTACACCTTC. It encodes CASSPVGTGGRGYTF.

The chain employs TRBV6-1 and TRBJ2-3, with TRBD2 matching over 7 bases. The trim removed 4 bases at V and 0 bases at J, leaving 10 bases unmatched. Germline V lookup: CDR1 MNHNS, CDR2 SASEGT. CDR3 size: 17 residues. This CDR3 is CASSGVSGGGSTDTQYF. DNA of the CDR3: TGTGCCAGCAGTGGGGTTTCTGGGGGGGGAAGCACAGATACGCAGTATTTT.

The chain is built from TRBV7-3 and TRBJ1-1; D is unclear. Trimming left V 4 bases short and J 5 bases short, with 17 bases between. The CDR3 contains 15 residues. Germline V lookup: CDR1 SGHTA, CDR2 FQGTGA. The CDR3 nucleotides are TGTGCCAGCAGCTCACCGGGCCTCGGAGGGACTGAAGCTTTCTTT. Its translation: CASSSPGLGGTEAFF.

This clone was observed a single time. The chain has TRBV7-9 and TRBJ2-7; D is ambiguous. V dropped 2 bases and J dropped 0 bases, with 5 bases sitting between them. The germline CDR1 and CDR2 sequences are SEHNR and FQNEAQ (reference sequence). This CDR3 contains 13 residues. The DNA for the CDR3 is TGTGCCAGCAGCTTACCTACCTCCTACGAGCAGTACTTC. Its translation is CASSLPTSYEQYF.

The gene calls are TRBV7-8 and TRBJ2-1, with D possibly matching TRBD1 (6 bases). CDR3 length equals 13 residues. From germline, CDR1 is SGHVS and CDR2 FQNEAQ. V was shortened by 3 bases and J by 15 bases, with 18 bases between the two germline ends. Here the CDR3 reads CASSLGLTGRRFF. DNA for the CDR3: TGTGCCAGCAGCTTGGGCCTTACAGGGCGAAGGTTCTTC.

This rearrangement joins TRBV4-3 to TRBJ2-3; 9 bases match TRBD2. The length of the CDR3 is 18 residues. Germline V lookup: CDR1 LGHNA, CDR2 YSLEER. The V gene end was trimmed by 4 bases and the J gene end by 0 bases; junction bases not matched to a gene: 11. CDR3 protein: CASSLQIASGVSTDTQYF. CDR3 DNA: TGCGCCAGCAGCCTCCAGATCGCTAGCGGGGTTAGCACAGATACGCAGTATTTT.

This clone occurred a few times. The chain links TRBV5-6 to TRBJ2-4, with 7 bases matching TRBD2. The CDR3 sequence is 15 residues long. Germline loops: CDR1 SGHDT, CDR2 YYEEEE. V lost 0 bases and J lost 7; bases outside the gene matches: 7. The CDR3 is CASSLALMRGNIQYF. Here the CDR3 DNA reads TGTGCCAGCAGCTTGGCCCTAATGCGGGGGAACATTCAGTACTTC.

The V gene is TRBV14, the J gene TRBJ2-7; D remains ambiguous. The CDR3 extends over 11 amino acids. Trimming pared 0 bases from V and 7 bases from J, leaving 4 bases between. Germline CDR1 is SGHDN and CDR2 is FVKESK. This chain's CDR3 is CASSQDREQYF. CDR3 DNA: TGTGCCAGCAGCCAAGATCGGGAGCAGTACTTC.

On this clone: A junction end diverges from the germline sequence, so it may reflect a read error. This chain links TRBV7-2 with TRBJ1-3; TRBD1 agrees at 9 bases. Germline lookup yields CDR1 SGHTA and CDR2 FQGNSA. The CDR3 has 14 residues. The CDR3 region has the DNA TGTGCCAGAAGCTTAGGACAGGGGATAAACACCATATATTTT. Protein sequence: CARSLGQGINTIYF.